These T cell receptor beta chains were read from a single sample in a study of blood T cells in healthy people across ages. MiXCR, applied by TCRdb to the 5' RACE reads, yields one record per CDR3 protein. The table has about 680,000 distinct CDR3 sequences, 49% seen once. Input material: blood. These receptor sequences come from a woman aged 60-75 years in good health. Each CDR3 is given with its conserved first and last residue. The D gene is left open where the match is weak. Size values are once, few and many counts, or a class for expanded clones, and some rows have none.

D gene,V gene,clone size,J gene,CDR3 protein,CDR3 DNA
NA,TRBV30,NA,TRBJ2-7,CASTPPSAAYEQYF,TGTGCCTCAACCCCACCGAGTGCCGCCTACGAGCAGTACTTC
NA,TRBV27,many,TRBJ2-7,CASSPRLSYEQYF,TGTGCCAGCAGTCCAAGGCTCTCCTACGAGCAGTACTTC
TRBD1,TRBV6-1,NA,TRBJ2-7,CASSEGSWGTVYEQYF,TGTGCCAGCAGTGAAGGGAGTTGGGGGACAGTCTACGAGCAGTACTTC
TRBD2,TRBV3-1,NA,TRBJ2-5,CATRDSQREYDEQYF,TGTGCCACCCGGGACTCCCAGCGGGAGTACGATGAGCAGTACTTC
NA,TRBV7-9,once,TRBJ2-3,CAGDSSAASTDTQYF,TGTGCCGGCGACAGCTCGGCTGCTAGCACAGATACGCAGTATTTT
NA,TRBV7-3,NA,TRBJ2-5,CASSFGTENEQYF,TGTGCCAGCAGCTTTGGGACGGAGAATGAGCAGTACTTC
NA,TRBV6-5,NA,TRBJ1-2,CASSSPGNYGYTF,TGTGCCAGCAGTTCCCCAGGGAACTATGGCTACACCTTC
NA,TRBV2,few,TRBJ2-1,CASSTLIEQFF,TGTGCCAGCAGCACCCTCATTGAGCAGTTCTTC
NA,TRBV15,few,TRBJ2-7,CATSRTLRDIAYEQYF,TGTGCCACCAGCAGAACCCTCCGGGACATCGCCTACGAGCAGTACTTC
TRBD2,TRBV29-1,NA,TRBJ2-1,CSVDLTSGRAAEQFF,TGCAGCGTTGACCTGACTAGCGGGAGGGCGGCTGAGCAGTTCTTC
TRBD2,TRBV9,few,TRBJ2-3,CASSVEVAGAADTQYF,TGTGCCAGCAGCGTAGAGGTCGCGGGAGCAGCAGATACGCAGTATTTT
NA,TRBV11-1,NA,TRBJ2-1,CASSLQDPGEQFF,TGTGCCAGCAGCTTGCAGGATCCGGGGGAGCAGTTCTTC
NA,TRBV12-3/TRBV12-4,NA,TRBJ2-7,CASSVAGGIYEQYF,TGTGCCAGCAGTGTAGCAGGGGGGATTTACGAGCAGTACTTC
NA,TRBV2,NA,TRBJ1-1,CASSRGGALTEAFF,TGTGCCAGCTCTCGTGGGGGGGCGTTGACTGAAGCTTTCTTT
NA,TRBV7-2,few,TRBJ2-1,CASSRNSWDTYNEQFF,TGTGCCAGCAGCCGTAACTCGTGGGACACCTACAATGAGCAGTTCTTC
NA,TRBV7-9,NA,TRBJ2-7,CASNPGQSYEQYF,TGTGCCAGCAACCCGGGCCAGTCTTACGAGCAGTACTTC
TRBD2,TRBV29-1,NA,TRBJ2-5,CSVDGTSGQETQYF,TGCAGCGTAGACGGGACTAGCGGACAAGAGACCCAGTACTTC
NA,TRBV15,NA,TRBJ2-3,CATSTGSRTVRSTDTQYF,TGTGCCACCAGCACCGGGAGCCGTACCGTTAGAAGCACAGATACGCAGTATTTT
TRBD2,TRBV20-1,many,TRBJ2-5,CSAGRTSGEETQYF,TGCAGTGCTGGCAGGACTAGCGGAGAAGAGACCCAGTACTTC
NA,TRBV20-1,NA,TRBJ2-7,CSARDRKLAYEQYF,TGCAGTGCTAGAGATCGGAAGTTAGCCTACGAGCAGTACTTC
TRBD2,TRBV20-1,NA,TRBJ2-7,CSASGSGRASSSTYEQYF,TGCAGTGCTAGCGGGAGCGGGAGGGCCTCCTCCTCCACCTACGAGCAGTACTTC
NA,TRBV4-2,few,TRBJ2-7,CASSQDRASYEQYF,TGTGCCAGCAGCCAAGATCGGGCGTCCTACGAGCAGTACTTC
NA,TRBV4-2,NA,TRBJ2-5,CASSQVKGVNQETQYF,TGTGCCAGCAGCCAAGTTAAGGGGGTCAACCAAGAGACCCAGTACTTC
NA,TRBV20-1,NA,TRBJ2-7,CSARDVSPGYEQYF,TGCAGTGCTAGAGATGTGTCCCCAGGGTACGAGCAGTACTTC
TRBD1,TRBV20-1,NA,TRBJ2-7,CSAQRQGGNEQYF,TGCAGTGCCCAACGACAGGGGGGCAACGAGCAGTACTTC
TRBD2,TRBV20-1,NA,TRBJ2-3,CSASSVLLAGVGDTQYF,TGCAGTGCTAGCAGCGTCTTACTAGCGGGAGTAGGAGATACACAGTATTTT
NA,TRBV4-3,NA,TRBJ2-2,CASSPGRTTGELFF,TGCGCCAGCAGCCCGGGACGGACGACCGGGGAGCTGTTTTTT
TRBD1,TRBV10-3,NA,TRBJ1-6,CAIRPGQNNSPLHF,TGTGCCATCAGACCGGGACAGAATAATTCACCCCTCCACTTT
TRBD2,TRBV7-9,few,TRBJ2-7,CASSRGVTAEQYF,TGTGCCAGCAGCCGGGGGGTTACTGCCGAGCAGTACTTC
NA,TRBV24-1,NA,TRBJ2-3,CATSDFGSTDTQYF,TGTGCCACCAGTGATTTTGGCAGCACAGATACGCAGTATTTT
NA,TRBV28,NA,TRBJ1-1,CASCLQNTEAFF,TGTGCCAGCTGTTTACAAAACACTGAAGCTTTCTTT
TRBD2,TRBV27,once,TRBJ2-1,CASSLSKNLAGEQFF,TGTGCCAGCAGTTTATCGAAGAATCTAGCGGGTGAGCAGTTCTTC
NA,TRBV20-1,NA,TRBJ2-3,CSASGRFPDTQYF,TGCAGTGCTAGCGGGAGATTTCCAGATACGCAGTATTTT
NA,TRBV20-1,few,TRBJ2-7,CSVRGLSDYEQYF,TGCAGTGTAAGGGGACTTTCAGACTACGAGCAGTACTTC
TRBD2,TRBV20-1,NA,TRBJ2-7,CSAIAGGSPNEQYF,TGCAGTGCAATAGCGGGAGGGTCCCCTAATGAGCAGTACTTC
TRBD1,TRBV9,NA,TRBJ2-5,CASSLIQGDHRGTEQYF,TGTGCCAGCAGCCTCATTCAGGGGGACCATAGGGGCACTGAACAGTACTTC
NA,TRBV7-3,NA,TRBJ2-1,CASSPSGPSYNEQFF,TGTGCCAGCAGTCCGAGCGGTCCCTCCTACAATGAGCAGTTCTTC
NA,TRBV5-1,NA,TRBJ2-5,CASSYSGRAETQYF,TGCGCCAGCAGCTATTCAGGACGAGCCGAGACCCAGTACTTC
TRBD2,TRBV20-1,NA,TRBJ2-7,CSASIAGVAYEQYF,TGCAGTGCATCCATAGCGGGAGTGGCCTACGAGCAGTACTTC
NA,TRBV7-2,NA,TRBJ2-2,CASSPPGPRGGELFF,TGTGCCAGCAGCCCACCGGGTCCTAGGGGCGGGGAGCTGTTTTTT
TRBD2,TRBV7-2,NA,TRBJ2-1,CASSLMMTSGRFNEQFF,TGTGCCAGCAGCTTAATGATGACTAGCGGGAGGTTCAATGAGCAGTTCTTC
TRBD1,TRBV7-2,few,TRBJ2-5,CASSLEQGETQYF,TGTGCCAGCAGCTTAGAACAGGGGGAGACCCAGTACTTC
NA,TRBV30,NA,TRBJ2-7,CAWDRAGGREQYF,TGTGCCTGGGATCGCGCAGGGGGGCGCGAGCAGTACTTC
NA,TRBV30,NA,TRBJ2-5,CAWGFRQETQYF,TGTGCCTGGGGCTTTAGGCAAGAGACCCAGTACTTC
NA,TRBV7-2,NA,TRBJ1-6,CACSLGRRTEPLHF,TGTGCCTGCAGCTTGGGAAGACGGACCGAACCCCTCCACTTT
TRBD2,TRBV2,NA,TRBJ2-3,CASSERGGTSGTQYF,TGTGCCAGCAGTGAAAGGGGAGGGACTAGCGGTACGCAGTATTTT